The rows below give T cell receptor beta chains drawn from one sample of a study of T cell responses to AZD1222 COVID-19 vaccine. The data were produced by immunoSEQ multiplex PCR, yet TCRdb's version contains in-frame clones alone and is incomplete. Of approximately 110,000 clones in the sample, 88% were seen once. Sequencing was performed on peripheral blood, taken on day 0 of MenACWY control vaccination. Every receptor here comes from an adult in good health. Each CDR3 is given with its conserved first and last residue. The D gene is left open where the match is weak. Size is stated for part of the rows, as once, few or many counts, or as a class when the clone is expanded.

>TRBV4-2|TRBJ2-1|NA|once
TGTGCCAGCAGCCAAGGGGGTTTGTACAATGAGCAGTTCTTC
CASSQGGLYNEQFF
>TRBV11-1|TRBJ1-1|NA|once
TGTGCCAGCAGCTTGGGCAACAGGGTCTCTGAAGCTTTCTTT
CASSLGNRVSEAFF
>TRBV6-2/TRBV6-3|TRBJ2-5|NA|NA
TGTGCCAGCAGTTCGACAGGGAGGAAGACCCAGTACTTC
CASSSTGRKTQYF
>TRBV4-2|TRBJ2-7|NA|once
TGTGCCAGCAGCCCCGACGGCTACGAGCAGTACTTC
CASSPDGYEQYF
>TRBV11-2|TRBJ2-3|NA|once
TGTGCCAGCAGCTTCCAGATGGGGGCCGGAGATACGCAGTATTTT
CASSFQMGAGDTQYF
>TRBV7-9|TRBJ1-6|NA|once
TGTGCCAGCAGCTTCGGGTTGGATAATTCACCCCTCCACTTT
CASSFGLDNSPLHF
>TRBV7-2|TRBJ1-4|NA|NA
TGTGCCAGCAGCTTATTCGGGACGGCTAATGAAAAACTGTTTTTT
CASSLFGTANEKLFF
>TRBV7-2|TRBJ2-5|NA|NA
TGTGCCAGCAGCTCGGACCCTCAAGAGACCCAGTACTTC
CASSSDPQETQYF
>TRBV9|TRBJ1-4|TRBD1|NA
TGTGCCAGCAGCGCTCAGGGGGCGATTGGCGAGAAACTGTTTTTT
CASSAQGAIGEKLFF
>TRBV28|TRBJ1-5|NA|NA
TGTGCCAGCAGTAAACAGCGATATAGCAATCAGCCCCAGCATTTT
CASSKQRYSNQPQHF
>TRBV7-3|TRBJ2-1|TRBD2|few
TGTGCCAGCAGCTCCAGGGTAGCGGGGGAAAAGAGTGAGCAGTTCTTC
CASSSRVAGEKSEQFF
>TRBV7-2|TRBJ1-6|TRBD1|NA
TGTGCCAGCGAAGCCCGACAGGGGGTAGAGTCACCCCTCCACTTT
CASEARQGVESPLHF
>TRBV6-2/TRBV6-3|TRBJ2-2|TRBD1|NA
TGTGCCAGCAGTTACAGGGGGCCGGGGGAGCTGTTTTTT
CASSYRGPGELFF
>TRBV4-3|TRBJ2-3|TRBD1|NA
TGCGCCAGCAGCCAATACGGGGGGGGACAGGGGACCCAGAGGCAGTATTTT
CASSQYGGGQGTQRQYF
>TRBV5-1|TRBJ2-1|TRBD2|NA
TGCGCCAGCAGCTCCGGACTAGCGGGAAGAAACAATGAGCAGTTCTTC
CASSSGLAGRNNEQFF
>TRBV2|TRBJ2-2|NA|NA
TGTGCCAGCAGTGTTAGCGGCGCGAACACCGGGGAGCTGTTTTTT
CASSVSGANTGELFF
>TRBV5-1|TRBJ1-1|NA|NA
TGCGCCAGCAGCACCCTACCTAACACTGAAGCTTTCTTT
CASSTLPNTEAFF
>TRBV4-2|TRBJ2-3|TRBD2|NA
TGTGCCAGCAGCCAAGACCCGGGGGGTGTCACAGATACGCAGTATTTT
CASSQDPGGVTDTQYF
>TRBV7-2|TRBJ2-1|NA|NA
TGTGCCAGCAGCTCGGGACTTCCCAGAGAAAATGAGCAGTTCTTC
CASSSGLPRENEQFF
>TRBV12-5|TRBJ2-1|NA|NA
TGTGCTAGTGGTACCCTTTCCGGTACAAATTACAATGAGCAGTTCTTC
CASGTLSGTNYNEQFF
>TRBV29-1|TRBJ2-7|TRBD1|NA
TGCAGCGTCGTGGCAGGCAGGGGGTACGAGCAGTACTTC
CSVVAGRGYEQYF
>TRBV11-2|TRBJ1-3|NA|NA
TGTGCCAGCAGTCTTCTCACGGGCGTCGCTGGAAACACCATATATTTT
CASSLLTGVAGNTIYF
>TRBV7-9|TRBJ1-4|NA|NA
TGTGCCAGCAGCTTAAATGAAAAACTGTTTTTT
CASSLNEKLFF